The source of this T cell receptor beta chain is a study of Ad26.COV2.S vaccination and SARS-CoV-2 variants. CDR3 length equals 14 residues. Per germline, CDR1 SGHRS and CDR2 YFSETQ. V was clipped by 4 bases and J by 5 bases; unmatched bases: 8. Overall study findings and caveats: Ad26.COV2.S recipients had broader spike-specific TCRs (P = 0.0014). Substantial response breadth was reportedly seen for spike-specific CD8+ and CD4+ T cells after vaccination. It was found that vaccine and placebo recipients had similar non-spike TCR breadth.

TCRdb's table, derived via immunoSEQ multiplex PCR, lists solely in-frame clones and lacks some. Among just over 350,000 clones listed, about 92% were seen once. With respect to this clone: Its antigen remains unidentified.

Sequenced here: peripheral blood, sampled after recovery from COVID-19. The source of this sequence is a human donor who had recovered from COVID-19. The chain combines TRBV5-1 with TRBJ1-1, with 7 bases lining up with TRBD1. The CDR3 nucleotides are TGCGCCAGCAGCCGTGAGGGGGCGCAAACTGAAGCTTTCTTT. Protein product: CASSREGAQTEAFF.